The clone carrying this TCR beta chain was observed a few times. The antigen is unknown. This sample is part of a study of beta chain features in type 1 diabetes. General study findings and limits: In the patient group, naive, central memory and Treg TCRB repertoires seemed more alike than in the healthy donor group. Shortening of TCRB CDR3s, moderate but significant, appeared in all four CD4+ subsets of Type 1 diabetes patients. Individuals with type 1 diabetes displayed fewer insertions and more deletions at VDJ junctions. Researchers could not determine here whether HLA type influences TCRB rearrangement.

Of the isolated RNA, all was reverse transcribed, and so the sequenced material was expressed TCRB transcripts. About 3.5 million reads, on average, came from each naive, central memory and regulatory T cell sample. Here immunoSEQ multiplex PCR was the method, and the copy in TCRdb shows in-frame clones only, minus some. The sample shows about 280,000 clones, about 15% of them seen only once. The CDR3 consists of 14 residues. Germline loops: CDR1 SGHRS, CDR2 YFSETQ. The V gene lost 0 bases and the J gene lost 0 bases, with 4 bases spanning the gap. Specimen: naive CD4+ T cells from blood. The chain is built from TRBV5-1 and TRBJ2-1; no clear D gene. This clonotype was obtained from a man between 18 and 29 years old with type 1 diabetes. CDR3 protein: CASSLASSYNEQFF. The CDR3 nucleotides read TGCGCCAGCAGCTTGGCCAGCTCCTACAATGAGCAGTTCTTC.